Listed below are T cell receptor beta chains from one sample, sequenced in a study of blood T cell repertoires in COVID-19. Only in-frame clones appear in the TCRdb table, and some are missing; sequencing was by immunoSEQ multiplex PCR. Of 75,000 to 95,000 clones listed, approximately 79% are singletons. The specimen was peripheral blood. The source is a woman aged 80 or over with active or convalescent COVID-19. Each CDR3 is given with its conserved first and last residue. D genes are given only for firm matches. Clone size appears in some rows only: once, few, many, or a class for an expanded clone.

d_gene: NA; abundance: NA; v_gene: TRBV28; j_gene: TRBJ2-1; CDR3nt: TGTGCCAGCAGGCCCCCCCGGGATGGCGATGAGCAGTTCTTC; CDR3aa: CASRPPRDGDEQFF
d_gene: NA; abundance: NA; v_gene: TRBV19; j_gene: TRBJ2-7; CDR3nt: TGTGCCAGTAGTATAGATCTAGTCAGCCAGATGTACTTC; CDR3aa: CASSIDLVSQMYF
d_gene: NA; abundance: NA; v_gene: TRBV6-1; j_gene: TRBJ1-1; CDR3nt: TGTGCCAGCAGTGACCCGGGACAGAACACTGAAGCTTTCTTT; CDR3aa: CASSDPGQNTEAFF
d_gene: TRBD2; abundance: NA; v_gene: TRBV7-3; j_gene: TRBJ2-3; CDR3nt: TGTGCCAGCAGCGCAGCTAGCGGCAGCACAGATACGCAGTATTTT; CDR3aa: CASSAASGSTDTQYF
d_gene: NA; abundance: NA; v_gene: TRBV7-9; j_gene: TRBJ1-2; CDR3nt: TGTGCCAGCAGCTCAGGGGTAGGCTATGGCTACACCTTC; CDR3aa: CASSSGVGYGYTF
d_gene: NA; abundance: NA; v_gene: TRBV7-9; j_gene: TRBJ1-2; CDR3nt: TGTGCCAGCAGCAAAAGGGACTCTGGGGGCTACACCTTC; CDR3aa: CASSKRDSGGYTF
d_gene: NA; abundance: NA; v_gene: TRBV4-1; j_gene: TRBJ1-5; CDR3nt: TGCGCCAGCAGCCTCGGGGGGGGCCAGCCCCAGCATTTT; CDR3aa: CASSLGGGQPQHF
d_gene: NA; abundance: NA; v_gene: TRBV6-1; j_gene: TRBJ2-1; CDR3nt: TGTGCCAGCACCAGCGTCAGCGCCTACAATGAGCAGTTCTTC; CDR3aa: CASTSVSAYNEQFF
d_gene: NA; abundance: NA; v_gene: TRBV28; j_gene: TRBJ1-4; CDR3nt: TGTGCCAGCAGTGAGGGATTTAATGAAAAACTGTTTTTT; CDR3aa: CASSEGFNEKLFF
d_gene: TRBD1; abundance: NA; v_gene: TRBV10-1; j_gene: TRBJ1-1; CDR3nt: TGCGCCAGCACCAGGGACAGGGGATATAACACTGAAGCTTTCTTT; CDR3aa: CASTRDRGYNTEAFF
d_gene: NA; abundance: NA; v_gene: TRBV7-2; j_gene: TRBJ2-2; CDR3nt: TGTGCCAGCAGACATAGAGGCGTGGGGCGACAGGTCTCAGCCGGGGAGCTGTTTTTT; CDR3aa: CASRHRGVGRQVSAGELFF
d_gene: TRBD1; abundance: NA; v_gene: TRBV9; j_gene: TRBJ2-3; CDR3nt: TGTGCCAGCAGCGTTCGGGACAGGGGGCAAGGAGATACGCAGTATTTT; CDR3aa: CASSVRDRGQGDTQYF
d_gene: NA; abundance: NA; v_gene: TRBV27; j_gene: TRBJ2-1; CDR3nt: TGTGCCAGCAGTTTTTACCCGACAGGCCTCTACAATGAGCAGTTCTTC; CDR3aa: CASSFYPTGLYNEQFF
d_gene: TRBD1; abundance: NA; v_gene: TRBV5-8; j_gene: TRBJ2-1; CDR3nt: TGTGCCAGCAGCCGACAGGGGGGACCAACCTACAATGAGCAGTTCTTC; CDR3aa: CASSRQGGPTYNEQFF
d_gene: TRBD2; abundance: NA; v_gene: TRBV9; j_gene: TRBJ2-1; CDR3nt: TGTGCCAGCAGTTCTGGACTAGCGGAAGCCTACAATGAGCAGTTCTTC; CDR3aa: CASSSGLAEAYNEQFF
d_gene: TRBD1; abundance: NA; v_gene: TRBV27; j_gene: TRBJ1-5; CDR3nt: TGTGCCAGCAGTTTACGTGGGGACAGGAATCAGCCCCAGCATTTT; CDR3aa: CASSLRGDRNQPQHF
d_gene: TRBD1; abundance: NA; v_gene: TRBV19; j_gene: TRBJ2-5; CDR3nt: TGTGCCAGTAGTATCCTCCGGACAGGGGGAGGCAAGGTCGGAGAGACCCAGTACTTC; CDR3aa: CASSILRTGGGKVGETQYF
d_gene: TRBD1; abundance: NA; v_gene: TRBV28; j_gene: TRBJ1-4; CDR3nt: TGTGCCAGCAGCCCGGGACAGGGTCCCCGGGAAAAACTGTTTTTT; CDR3aa: CASSPGQGPREKLFF
d_gene: TRBD1; abundance: NA; v_gene: TRBV6-6; j_gene: TRBJ1-2; CDR3nt: TGTGCCAGCCATAAGGACAGGGGGCAAAATGGCTACACCTTC; CDR3aa: CASHKDRGQNGYTF
d_gene: TRBD1; abundance: once; v_gene: TRBV5-8; j_gene: TRBJ1-5; CDR3nt: TGTGCCAGCAGCTTCAGGGGGGTAGGTCAGCCCCAGCATTTT; CDR3aa: CASSFRGVGQPQHF
d_gene: NA; abundance: NA; v_gene: TRBV7-8; j_gene: TRBJ2-7; CDR3nt: TGTGCCAGCAGCGCCCTGAGGACTATCTACGAGCAGTACTTC; CDR3aa: CASSALRTIYEQYF
d_gene: TRBD1; abundance: NA; v_gene: TRBV27; j_gene: TRBJ1-4; CDR3nt: TGTGCCAGCAGTAGACAGGGGGGCGGTGAAAAACTGTTTTTT; CDR3aa: CASSRQGGGEKLFF
d_gene: NA; abundance: NA; v_gene: TRBV7-2; j_gene: TRBJ2-7; CDR3nt: TGTGCCAGCAGCTTAGCCAGGGCTAATAGCGAGCAGTACTTC; CDR3aa: CASSLARANSEQYF
d_gene: NA; abundance: NA; v_gene: TRBV18; j_gene: TRBJ2-7; CDR3nt: TGTGCCAGCTCACTAGCCTCCCAGGGTTACGAGCAGTACTTC; CDR3aa: CASSLASQGYEQYF
d_gene: NA; abundance: NA; v_gene: TRBV19; j_gene: TRBJ1-3; CDR3nt: TGTGCCAGTAGTGATACAGGGTCTGGAAACACCATATATTTT; CDR3aa: CASSDTGSGNTIYF
d_gene: TRBD1; abundance: NA; v_gene: TRBV19; j_gene: TRBJ2-2; CDR3nt: TGTGCCAGTAGTCCCGGGACAGGGGACTACGCGAACACCGGGGAGCTGTTTTTT; CDR3aa: CASSPGTGDYANTGELFF
d_gene: NA; abundance: once; v_gene: TRBV28; j_gene: TRBJ2-7; CDR3nt: TGTGCCAGCAGTTCATTAGGTGAAGAGGACAACGAGCAGTACTTC; CDR3aa: CASSSLGEEDNEQYF
d_gene: NA; abundance: few; v_gene: TRBV6-5; j_gene: TRBJ2-1; CDR3nt: TGTGCCAGCAGTTACGGGGGGGCGCACAATGAGCAGTTCTTC; CDR3aa: CASSYGGAHNEQFF
d_gene: TRBD1; abundance: NA; v_gene: TRBV6-5; j_gene: TRBJ2-7; CDR3nt: TGTGCCAGCAGTTTCCGACAGGGTGGCGAGCAGTACTTC; CDR3aa: CASSFRQGGEQYF
d_gene: TRBD1; abundance: NA; v_gene: TRBV5-4; j_gene: TRBJ1-3; CDR3nt: TGTGCCAGCAGCTTGGGGTCACAGGGACAGGAGGGAAACACCATATATTTT; CDR3aa: CASSLGSQGQEGNTIYF
d_gene: NA; abundance: NA; v_gene: TRBV27; j_gene: TRBJ1-3; CDR3nt: TGTGCCAGCAGCGCACAGGGAACTGGAAACACCATATATTTT; CDR3aa: CASSAQGTGNTIYF
d_gene: TRBD1; abundance: NA; v_gene: TRBV12-5; j_gene: TRBJ1-5; CDR3nt: TGTGCTAGTGGTTTGACAGGGGCTTATCAGCCCCAGCATTTT; CDR3aa: CASGLTGAYQPQHF
d_gene: TRBD1; abundance: NA; v_gene: TRBV9; j_gene: TRBJ2-7; CDR3nt: TGTGCCAGCAGCCCGTGGACAGGGGGCTACGAGCAGTACTTC; CDR3aa: CASSPWTGGYEQYF
d_gene: NA; abundance: NA; v_gene: TRBV7-2; j_gene: TRBJ1-5; CDR3nt: TGTGCCAGCAGCTTAGTCCGCGGTAATCAGCCCCAGCATTTT; CDR3aa: CASSLVRGNQPQHF
d_gene: TRBD2; abundance: once; v_gene: TRBV5-8; j_gene: TRBJ2-4; CDR3nt: TGTGCCAGCAGCTTCCGGGACTACGTAAACATTCAGTACTTC; CDR3aa: CASSFRDYVNIQYF
d_gene: NA; abundance: few; v_gene: TRBV28; j_gene: TRBJ1-2; CDR3nt: TGTGCCAGCAGCTCAACAGGGCTCCTCTATGGCTACACCTTC; CDR3aa: CASSSTGLLYGYTF